The source of this T cell receptor beta chain is a study of long-term antiretroviral therapy in people with HIV. The CDR3 is 14 residues long. Germline lookup yields CDR1 SGHRS and CDR2 YFSETQ. The junction had 5 bases not matched to a gene; V was cut back by 6 bases and J by 3 bases. Samples were assayed with immunoSEQ v3.0 at survey level. This table comes from immunoSEQ multiplex PCR, and its TCRdb copy is limited to in-frame clones, with some not included. Of some 18,000 clones detected, over 60% appear once; the ten largest clones hold roughly an eighth. This clone was seen only once. HIV-positive participants were all treated in the United States.

This chain uses TRBV5-1 with TRBJ2-3; 9 bases agree with TRBD1. Sequencing used unsorted PBMCs, obtained 0.5 years before starting antiretroviral therapy. This receptor was obtained from a woman between 50 and 59 years old with HIV. The CDR3 protein is CASNDRGGTDTQYF. CDR3 sequence (DNA): TGCGCCAGCAACGACAGGGGGGGTACAGATACGCAGTATTTT.